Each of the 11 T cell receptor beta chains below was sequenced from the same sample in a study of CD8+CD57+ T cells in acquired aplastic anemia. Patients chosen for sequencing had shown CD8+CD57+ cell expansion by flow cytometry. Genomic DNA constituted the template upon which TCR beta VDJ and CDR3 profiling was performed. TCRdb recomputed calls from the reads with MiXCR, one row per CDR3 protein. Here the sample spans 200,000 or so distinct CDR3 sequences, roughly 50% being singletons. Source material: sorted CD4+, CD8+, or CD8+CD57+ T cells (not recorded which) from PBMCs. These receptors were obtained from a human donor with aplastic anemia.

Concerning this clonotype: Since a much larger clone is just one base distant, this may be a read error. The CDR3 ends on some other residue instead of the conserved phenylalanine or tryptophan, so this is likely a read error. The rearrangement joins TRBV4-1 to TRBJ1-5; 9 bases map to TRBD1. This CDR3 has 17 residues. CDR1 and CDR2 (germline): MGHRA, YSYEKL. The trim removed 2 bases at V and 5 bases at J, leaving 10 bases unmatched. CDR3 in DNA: TGCGCCAGCAGCCAAAGAAGGTTGGGGGACAGGGATCAGCCCCAGCATTCT. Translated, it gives CASSQRRLGDRDQPQHS.

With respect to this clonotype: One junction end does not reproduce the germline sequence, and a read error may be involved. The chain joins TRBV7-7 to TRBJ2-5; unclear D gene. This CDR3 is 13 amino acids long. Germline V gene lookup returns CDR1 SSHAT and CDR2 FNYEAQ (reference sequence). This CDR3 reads CASSFGLKETQYF. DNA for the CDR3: TGTGCTAGCAGCTTCGGTCTCAAAGAGACCCAGTACTTC.

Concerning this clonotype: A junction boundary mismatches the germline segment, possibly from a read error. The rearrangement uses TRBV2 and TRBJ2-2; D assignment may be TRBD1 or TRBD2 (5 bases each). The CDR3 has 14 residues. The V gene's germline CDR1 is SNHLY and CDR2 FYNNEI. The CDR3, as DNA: TGTGCCAGCAGCCTTATGACAGACACCGGGGAGCTGTCTTTT. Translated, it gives CASSLMTDTGELSF.

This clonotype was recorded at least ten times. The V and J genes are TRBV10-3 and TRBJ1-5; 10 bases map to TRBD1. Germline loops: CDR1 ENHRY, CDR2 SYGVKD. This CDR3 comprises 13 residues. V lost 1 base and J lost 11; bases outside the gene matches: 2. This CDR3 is CAISEWDRGAQHF. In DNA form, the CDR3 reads TGTGCCATCAGTGAGTGGGACAGGGGTGCCCAGCATTTT.

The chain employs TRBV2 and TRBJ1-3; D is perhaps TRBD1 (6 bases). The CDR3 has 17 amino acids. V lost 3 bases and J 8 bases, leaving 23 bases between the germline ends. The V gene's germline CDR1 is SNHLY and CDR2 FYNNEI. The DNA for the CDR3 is TGTGCCAGCAGTGAGGCGCAAAACAGGGCTAGTGGCTACACCATATATTTT. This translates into CASSEAQNRASGYTIYF.

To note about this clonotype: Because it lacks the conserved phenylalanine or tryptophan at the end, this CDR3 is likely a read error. This CDR3 reads CASSPGGGRLYEQYL. CDR3 DNA: TGTGCCAGCTCCCCTGGGGGCGGCCGGCTCTACGAGCAGTACCTC. The rearrangement links TRBV7-9 to TRBJ2-7; TRBD1 might be the D (6 bases). V lost 8 bases to trimming and J lost 3 bases, with 20 bases between them. CDR3 length: 15 residues. The V gene's germline CDR1 is SEHNR and CDR2 FQNEAQ (reference sequence).

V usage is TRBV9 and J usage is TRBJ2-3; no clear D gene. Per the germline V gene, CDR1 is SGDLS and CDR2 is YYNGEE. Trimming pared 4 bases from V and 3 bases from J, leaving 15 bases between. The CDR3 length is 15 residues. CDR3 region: CASSPLDGQTDTQYF. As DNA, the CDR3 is TGTGCCAGCAGCCCTCTGGACGGGCAAACAGATACGCAGTATTTT.

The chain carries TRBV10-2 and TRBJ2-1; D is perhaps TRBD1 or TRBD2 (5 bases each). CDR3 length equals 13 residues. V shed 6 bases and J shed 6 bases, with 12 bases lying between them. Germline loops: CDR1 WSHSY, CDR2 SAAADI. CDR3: CASRTGPGNEQFF. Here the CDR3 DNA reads TGCGCCAGCAGGACGGGACCAGGCAATGAGCAGTTCTTC.

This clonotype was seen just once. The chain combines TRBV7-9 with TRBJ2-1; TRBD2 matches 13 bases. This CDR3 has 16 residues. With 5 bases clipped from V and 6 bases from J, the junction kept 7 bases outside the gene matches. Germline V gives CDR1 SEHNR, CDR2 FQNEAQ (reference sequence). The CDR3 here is CASSPQGLAGINEQFF. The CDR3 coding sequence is TGTGCCAGCAGCCCACAGGGACTAGCGGGAATCAATGAGCAGTTCTTC.

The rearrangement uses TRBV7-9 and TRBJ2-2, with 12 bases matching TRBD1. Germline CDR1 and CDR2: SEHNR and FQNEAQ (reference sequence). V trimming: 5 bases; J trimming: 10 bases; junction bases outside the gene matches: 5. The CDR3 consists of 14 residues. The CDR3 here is CASSPPGQGAELFF. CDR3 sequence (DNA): TGTGCCAGCAGCCCACCGGGACAGGGGGCGGAGCTGTTTTTT.

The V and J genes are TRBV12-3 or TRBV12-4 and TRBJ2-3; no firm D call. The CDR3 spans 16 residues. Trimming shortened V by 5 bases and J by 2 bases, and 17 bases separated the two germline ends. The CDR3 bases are TGTGCCAGCAGTGACTCTCCAGGCCAGATCACAGATACGCAGTATTTT. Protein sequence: CASSDSPGQITDTQYF.